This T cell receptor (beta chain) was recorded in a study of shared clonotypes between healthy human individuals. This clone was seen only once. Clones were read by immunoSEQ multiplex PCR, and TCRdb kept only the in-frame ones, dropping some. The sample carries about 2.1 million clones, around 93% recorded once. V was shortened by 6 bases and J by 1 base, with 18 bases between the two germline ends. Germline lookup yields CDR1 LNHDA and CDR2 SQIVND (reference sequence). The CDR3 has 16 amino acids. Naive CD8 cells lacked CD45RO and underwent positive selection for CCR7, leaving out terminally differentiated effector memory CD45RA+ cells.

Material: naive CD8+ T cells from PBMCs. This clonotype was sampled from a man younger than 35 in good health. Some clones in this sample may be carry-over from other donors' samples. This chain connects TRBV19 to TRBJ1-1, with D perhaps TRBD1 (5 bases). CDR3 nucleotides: TGTGCCAGTAGAAATAGCCGCCGGGGCTCGAACACTGAAGCTTTCTTT. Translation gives CASRNSRRGSNTEAFF.